The 10 T cell receptor beta chains below all came from one sample that was sequenced in a study of cytomegalovirus exposure and HLA in healthy donors. Produced via immunoSEQ multiplex PCR; TCRdb's table is partial and in-frame only. The profile shows over 150,000 clones, 80% to 90% of them singletons. The sequencing input was PBMCs. The source is a man younger than 35 in good health and CMV-seropositive.

The gene calls are TRBV7-2 and TRBJ2-3; TRBD2 agrees at 8 bases. The germline gives CDR1 SGHTA, CDR2 FQGNSA. The CDR3 is 16 amino acids. Trimming at V came to 5 bases and at J to 1 base, leaving 8 bases not matched to a gene. CDR3 sequence (DNA): TGTGCCAGCAGCCAGAACGGACTAGCAGGCACAGATACGCAGTATTTT. Protein sequence: CASSQNGLAGTDTQYF.

This chain connects TRBV5-1 to TRBJ1-4, with D perhaps TRBD1 (6 bases). This CDR3 has 14 residues. Trimming left V 3 bases short and J 1 base short, with 7 bases between. The germline V gene encodes CDR1 SGHRS and CDR2 YFSETQ. CDR3 in DNA: TGCGCCAGCAGCTGGACAGTAACTAATGAAAAACTGTTTTTT. It specifies CASSWTVTNEKLFF.

The sample holds a few counts of this clone. This chain links TRBV7-9 with TRBJ1-3; tentative D call: TRBD1 (6 bases). The CDR3 is 16 residues long. Trimming pared 0 bases from V and 4 bases from J, leaving 13 bases between. CDR1 SEHNR and CDR2 FQNEAQ come from the germline V gene (reference sequence). The DNA of the CDR3 is TGTGCCAGCAGCTTAGCATGGCCAGGGACAGGAAACACCATATATTTT. As protein: CASSLAWPGTGNTIYF.

The chain carries TRBV5-1 and TRBJ2-3; 8 positions match TRBD2. J lost 2 bases, V lost 4 bases, and 6 bases had no gene match. From germline, CDR1 is SGHRS and CDR2 YFSETQ. The CDR3 length is 15 residues. CDR3: CASSPGGRFTDTQYF. The CDR3 DNA reads as TGCGCCAGCAGCCCGGGAGGGAGGTTCACAGATACGCAGTATTTT.

V and J are TRBV6-5 and TRBJ1-2; possibly TRBD1 for D (5 bases). CDR1 is MNHEY and CDR2 is SVGAGI in the germline V gene. The V end was cut by 8 bases, the J end by 1 base, with 11 bases between. This CDR3 is 13 amino acids long. DNA for the CDR3: TGTGCCAGCGGGAGGGGCGATAACTATGGCTACACCTTC. This gives the protein CASGRGDNYGYTF.

The chain has TRBV19 and TRBJ1-5, with D tentatively TRBD1 (6 bases). The CDR3 has 15 residues. V lost 3 bases and J 3 bases, leaving 12 bases between the germline ends. Germline lookup yields CDR1 LNHDA and CDR2 SQIVND (reference sequence). The CDR3 protein is CASSIGGAVNQPQHF. DNA of the CDR3: TGTGCCAGTAGTATTGGGGGGGCCGTCAATCAGCCCCAGCATTTT. The variable domain in full, completed from reference TRBV19 and TRBJ1-5, reads DGGITQSPKYLFRKEGQNVTLSCEQNLNHDAMYWYRQDPGQGLRLIYYSQIVNDFQKGDIAEGYSVSREKKESFPLTVTSAQKNPTAFYLCASSIGGAVNQPQHFGDGTRLSIL.

This clone was detected only once. V and J are TRBV18 and TRBJ1-5; tentatively, D is TRBD1 (5 bases). Germline CDR1 and CDR2: KGHSH and LQKENI. The CDR3 contains 19 residues. V was shortened by 3 bases and J by 0 bases, with 21 bases between the two germline ends. CDR3 protein: CASSPGLNRIGVSNQPQHF. CDR3 nucleotides: TGTGCCAGCTCACCGGGTCTTAACAGGATAGGTGTTAGCAATCAGCCCCAGCATTTT.

The gene calls are TRBV5-4 and TRBJ2-3; TRBD2 agrees at 9 bases. V gave up 5 bases and J gave up 1 base; unmatched junction bases: 11. This CDR3 is built from 17 residues. Germline V gene lookup returns CDR1 SGHNT and CDR2 YYREEE (reference sequence). The CDR3, as DNA: TGTGCCAGCAGATCCCGGGGGTTAGCGGGGGGCACAGATACGCAGTATTTT. This encodes CASRSRGLAGGTDTQYF.

The chain employs TRBV7-9 and TRBJ2-7, with D unclear. Germline V lookup: CDR1 SEHNR, CDR2 FQNEAQ (reference sequence). There are 13 residues in the CDR3. V lost 6 bases and J lost 0, with 9 bases in between. The CDR3 loop is CASRSGISYEQYF. CDR3 DNA: TGTGCCAGCAGGTCAGGAATCTCCTACGAGCAGTACTTC. The full variable domain, with the rest looked up from reference TRBV7-9 and TRBJ2-7, is DTGVSQNPRHKITKRGQNVTFRCDPISEHNRLYWYRQTLGQGPEFLTYFQNEAQLEKSRLLSDRFSAERPKGSFSTLEIQRTEQGDSAMYLCASRSGISYEQYFGPGTRLTVT.

This sequence joins TRBV5-1 and TRBJ2-5; the match to TRBD1 covers 9 bases. Trimming took 4 bases from V and 5 from J; bases not matched to a gene: 12. CDR1 and CDR2 (germline): SGHRS, YFSETQ. CDR3 length: 16 amino acids. The CDR3 bases are TGCGCCAGCAGCGTCGTCACAGGGGGCGCCGGGGAGACCCAGTACTTC. Amino acids: CASSVVTGGAGETQYF.